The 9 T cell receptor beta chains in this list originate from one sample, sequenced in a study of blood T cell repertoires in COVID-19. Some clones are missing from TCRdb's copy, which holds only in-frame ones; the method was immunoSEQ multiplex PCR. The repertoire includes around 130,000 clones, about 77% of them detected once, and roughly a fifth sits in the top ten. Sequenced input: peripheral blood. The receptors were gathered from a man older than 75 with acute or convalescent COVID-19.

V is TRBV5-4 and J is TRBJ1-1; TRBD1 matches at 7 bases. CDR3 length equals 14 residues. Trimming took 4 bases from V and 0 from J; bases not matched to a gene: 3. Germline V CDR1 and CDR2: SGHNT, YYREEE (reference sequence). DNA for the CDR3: TGTGCCAGCAGCAACGACAGGGTGAACACTGAAGCTTTCTTT. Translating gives CASSNDRVNTEAFF.

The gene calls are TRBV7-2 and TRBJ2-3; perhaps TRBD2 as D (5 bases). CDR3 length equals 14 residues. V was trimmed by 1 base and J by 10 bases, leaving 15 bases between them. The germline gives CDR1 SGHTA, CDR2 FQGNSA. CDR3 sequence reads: CASSLGGFSIAQYF. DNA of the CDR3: TGTGCCAGCAGCTTAGGAGGGTTCAGCATTGCGCAGTATTTT.

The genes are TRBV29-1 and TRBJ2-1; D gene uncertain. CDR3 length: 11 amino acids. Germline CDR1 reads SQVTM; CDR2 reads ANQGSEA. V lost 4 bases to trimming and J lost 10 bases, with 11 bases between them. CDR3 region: CSVGQDREQFF. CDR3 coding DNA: TGCAGCGTTGGTCAGGATCGCGAGCAGTTCTTC.

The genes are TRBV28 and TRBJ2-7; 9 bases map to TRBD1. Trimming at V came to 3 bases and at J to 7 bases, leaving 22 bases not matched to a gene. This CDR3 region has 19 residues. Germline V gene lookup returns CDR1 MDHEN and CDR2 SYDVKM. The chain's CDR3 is CASSFFARTGAGLRGEQYF. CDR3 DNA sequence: TGTGCCAGCAGTTTCTTTGCCCGGACAGGGGCCGGCTTGAGGGGGGAGCAGTACTTC.

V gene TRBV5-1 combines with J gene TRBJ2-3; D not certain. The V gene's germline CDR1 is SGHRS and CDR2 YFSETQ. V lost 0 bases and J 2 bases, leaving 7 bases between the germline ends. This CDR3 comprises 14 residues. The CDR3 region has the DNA TGCGCCAGCAGCTTGGGAGCTAACACAGATACGCAGTATTTT. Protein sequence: CASSLGANTDTQYF.

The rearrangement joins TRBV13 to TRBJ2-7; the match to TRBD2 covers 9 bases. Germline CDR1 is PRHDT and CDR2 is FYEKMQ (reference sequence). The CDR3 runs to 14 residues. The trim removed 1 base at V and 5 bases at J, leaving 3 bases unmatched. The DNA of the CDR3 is TGTGCCAGCAGCTTAGCGCTAGCGGGGAACGAGCAGTACTTC. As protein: CASSLALAGNEQYF.

The chain's CDR3 is CASSPGQGRSNQPQHF. CDR3 bases: TGTGCCAGTAGTCCGGGACAGGGAAGAAGCAATCAGCCCCAGCATTTT. The chain employs TRBV19 and TRBJ1-5; 9 nucleotides match TRBD1. The germline V gene has CDR1 LNHDA and CDR2 SQIVND (reference sequence). The CDR3 has 16 amino acids. Trimming removed 5 bases from V and 1 base from J; junction bases left unmatched: 6.

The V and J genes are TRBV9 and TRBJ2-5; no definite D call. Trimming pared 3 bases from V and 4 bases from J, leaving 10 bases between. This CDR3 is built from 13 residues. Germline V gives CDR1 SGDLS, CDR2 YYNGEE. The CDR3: CASSAAPVETQYF. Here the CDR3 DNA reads TGTGCCAGCAGCGCCGCTCCGGTAGAGACCCAGTACTTC. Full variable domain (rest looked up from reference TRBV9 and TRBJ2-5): DSGVTQTPKHLITATGQRVTLRCSPRSGDLSVYWYQQSLDQGLQFLIQYYNGEERAKGNILERFSAQQFPDLHSELNLSSLELGDSALYFCASSAAPVETQYFGPGTRLLVL.

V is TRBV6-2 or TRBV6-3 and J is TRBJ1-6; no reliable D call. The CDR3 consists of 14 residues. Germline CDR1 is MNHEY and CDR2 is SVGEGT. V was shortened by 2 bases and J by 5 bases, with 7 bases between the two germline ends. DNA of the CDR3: TGTGCCAGCAGTTACGCCAGAAATAATTCACCCCTCCACTTT. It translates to CASSYARNNSPLHF.